This note documents a single TCR beta chain sequence. The data derive from a study of blood T cell repertoires in COVID-19. Study in general: The samples span acute and convalescent COVID-19 from the United States, Italy and Spain. Sample material is recorded as cDNA or gDNA derived from T cells, B-cell-depleted T cells, or PBMCs.

Germline lookup yields CDR1 LNHDA and CDR2 SQIVND (reference sequence). V lost 3 bases and J 1 base, leaving 9 bases between the germline ends. The CDR3 contains 14 residues. Only in-frame clones appear in the TCRdb table, and some are missing; sequencing was by immunoSEQ multiplex PCR. The repertoire consists of around 180,000 clones, with 76% occurring once and the leading ten covering about a sixth. Participants had their cohort set by participant-reported clinical history. V and J are TRBV19 and TRBJ2-5; D remains ambiguous. The material sequenced was PBMCs or T cells enriched from blood (not recorded which). This clonotype originated in a woman in her 50s with acute COVID-19. CDR3 DNA: TGTGCCAGTAGTATCGGTCCAGGCCAAGAGACCCAGTACTTC. Translated: CASSIGPGQETQYF.